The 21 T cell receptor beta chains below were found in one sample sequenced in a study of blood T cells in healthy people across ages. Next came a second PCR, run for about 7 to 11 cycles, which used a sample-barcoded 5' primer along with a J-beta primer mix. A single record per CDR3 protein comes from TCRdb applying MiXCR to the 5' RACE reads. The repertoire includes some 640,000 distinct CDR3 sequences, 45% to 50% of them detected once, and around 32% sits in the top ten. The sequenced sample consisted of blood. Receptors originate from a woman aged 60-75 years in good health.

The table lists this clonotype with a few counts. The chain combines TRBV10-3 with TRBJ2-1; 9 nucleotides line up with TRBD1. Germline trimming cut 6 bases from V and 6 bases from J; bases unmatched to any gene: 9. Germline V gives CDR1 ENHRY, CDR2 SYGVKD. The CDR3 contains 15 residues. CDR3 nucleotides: TGTGCCATCAGAAGCCCGGGACAGGGATCCAATGAGCAGTTCTTC. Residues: CAIRSPGQGSNEQFF.

Here the CDR3 reads CAWSTQGYNEQFF. CDR3 in DNA: TGTGCCTGGAGTACACAGGGTTACAATGAGCAGTTCTTC. The genes are TRBV30 and TRBJ2-1, with a weak D call TRBD1 (6 bases). With 2 bases removed from V and 4 bases from J, the gap between germline ends came to 9 bases. In germline, CDR1 is GTSNPN, CDR2 SVGIG (reference sequence). The CDR3 length is 13 residues.

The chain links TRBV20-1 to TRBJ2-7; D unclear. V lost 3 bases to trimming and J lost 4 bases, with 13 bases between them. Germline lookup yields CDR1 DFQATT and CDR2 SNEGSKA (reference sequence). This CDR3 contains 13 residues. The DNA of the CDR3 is TGCAGTGCTAGTTTCGGACCCCAGTACGAGCAGTACTTC. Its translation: CSASFGPQYEQYF.

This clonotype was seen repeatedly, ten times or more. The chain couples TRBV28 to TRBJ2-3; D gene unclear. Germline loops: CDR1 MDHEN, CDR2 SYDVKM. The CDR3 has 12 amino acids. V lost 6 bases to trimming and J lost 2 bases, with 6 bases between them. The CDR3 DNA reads TGTGCCAGCAGGGGATACACAGATACGCAGTATTTT. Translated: CASRGYTDTQYF. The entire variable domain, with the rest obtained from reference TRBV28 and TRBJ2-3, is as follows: DVKVTQSSRYLVKRTGEKVFLECVQDMDHENMFWYRQDPGLGLRLIYFSYDVKMKEKGDIPEGYSVSREKKERFSLILESASTNQTSMYLCASRGYTDTQYFGPGTRLTVL.

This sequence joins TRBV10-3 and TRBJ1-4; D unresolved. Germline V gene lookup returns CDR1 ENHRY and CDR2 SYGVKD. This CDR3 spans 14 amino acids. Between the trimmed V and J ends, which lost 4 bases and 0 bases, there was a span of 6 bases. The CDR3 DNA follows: TGTGCCATCAGTGGAAGTGCAACTAATGAAAAACTGTTTTTT. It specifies CAISGSATNEKLFF.

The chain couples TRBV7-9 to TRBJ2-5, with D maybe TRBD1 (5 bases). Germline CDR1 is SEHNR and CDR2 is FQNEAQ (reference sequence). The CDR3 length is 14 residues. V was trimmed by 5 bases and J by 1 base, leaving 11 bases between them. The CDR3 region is CASSADSLQETQYF. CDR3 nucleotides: TGTGCCAGCAGCGCCGACAGCCTCCAAGAGACCCAGTACTTC.

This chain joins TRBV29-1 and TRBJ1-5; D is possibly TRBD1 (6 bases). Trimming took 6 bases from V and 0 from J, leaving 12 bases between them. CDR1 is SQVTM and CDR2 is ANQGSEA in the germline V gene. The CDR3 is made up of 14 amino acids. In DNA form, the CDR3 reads TGCAGCGTGACGACAGGTAATAGCAATCAGCCCCAGCATTTT. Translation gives CSVTTGNSNQPQHF.

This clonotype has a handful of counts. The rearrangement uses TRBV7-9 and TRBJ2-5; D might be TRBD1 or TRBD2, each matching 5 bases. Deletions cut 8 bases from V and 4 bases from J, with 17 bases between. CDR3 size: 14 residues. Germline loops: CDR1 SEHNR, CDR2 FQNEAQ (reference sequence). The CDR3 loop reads CASLNRRAGETQYF. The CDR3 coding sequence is TGTGCCAGCTTAAACCGCAGGGCGGGAGAGACCCAGTACTTC.

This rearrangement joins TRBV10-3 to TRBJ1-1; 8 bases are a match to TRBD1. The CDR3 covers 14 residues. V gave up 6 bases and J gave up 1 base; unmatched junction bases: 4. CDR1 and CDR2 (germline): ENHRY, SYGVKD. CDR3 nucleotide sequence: TGTGCCATCAGGGACAGGGCCCCGAACACTGAAGCTTTCTTT. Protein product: CAIRDRAPNTEAFF.

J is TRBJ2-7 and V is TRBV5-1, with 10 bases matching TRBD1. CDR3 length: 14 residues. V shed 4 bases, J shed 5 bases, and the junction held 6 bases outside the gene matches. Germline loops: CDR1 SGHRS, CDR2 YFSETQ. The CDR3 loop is CASSQTGGENEQYF. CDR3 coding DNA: TGCGCCAGCAGCCAGACAGGGGGCGAAAACGAGCAGTACTTC.

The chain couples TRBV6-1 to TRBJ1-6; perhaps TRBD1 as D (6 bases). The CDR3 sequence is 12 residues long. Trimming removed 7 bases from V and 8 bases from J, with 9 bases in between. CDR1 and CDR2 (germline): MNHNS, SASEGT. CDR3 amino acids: CASTWTDSPLHF. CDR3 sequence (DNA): TGTGCCAGCACCTGGACAGATTCACCCCTCCACTTT.

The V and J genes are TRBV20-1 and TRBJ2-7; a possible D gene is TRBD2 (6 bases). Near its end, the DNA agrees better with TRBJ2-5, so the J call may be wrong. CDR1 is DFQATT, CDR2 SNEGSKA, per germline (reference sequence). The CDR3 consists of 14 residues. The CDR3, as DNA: TGCAGTGCTAGAGATGGAGGGGTTCAAGAGACCCAGTACTTC. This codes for CSARDGGVQETQYF.

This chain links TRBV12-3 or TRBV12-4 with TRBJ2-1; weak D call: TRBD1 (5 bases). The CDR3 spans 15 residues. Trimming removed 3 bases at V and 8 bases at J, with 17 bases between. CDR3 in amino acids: CASSFDQGTHDEQFF. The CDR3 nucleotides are TGTGCCAGCAGTTTTGACCAGGGAACCCACGATGAGCAGTTCTTC.

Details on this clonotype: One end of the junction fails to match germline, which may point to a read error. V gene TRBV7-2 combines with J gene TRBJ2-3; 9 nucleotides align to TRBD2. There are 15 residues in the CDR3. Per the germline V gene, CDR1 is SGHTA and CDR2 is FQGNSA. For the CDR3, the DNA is TGTGCCAGCAGCTTGATAGCGGGAGTTTCAGAAACGCAGTATTTT. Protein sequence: CASSLIAGVSETQYF.

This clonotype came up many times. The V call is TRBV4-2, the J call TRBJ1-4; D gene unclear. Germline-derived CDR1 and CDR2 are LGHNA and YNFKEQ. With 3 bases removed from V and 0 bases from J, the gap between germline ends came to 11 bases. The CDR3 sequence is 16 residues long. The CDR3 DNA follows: TGTGCCAGCAGCCAGGCAACGGTTGCAACTAATGAAAAACTGTTTTTT. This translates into CASSQATVATNEKLFF.

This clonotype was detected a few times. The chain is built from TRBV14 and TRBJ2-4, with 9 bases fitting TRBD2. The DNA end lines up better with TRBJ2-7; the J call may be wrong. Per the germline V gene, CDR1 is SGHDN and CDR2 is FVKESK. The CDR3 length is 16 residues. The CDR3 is CASSQSSGGRAAEQYF. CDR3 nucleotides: TGTGCCAGCAGCCAGTCTTCTGGCGGGAGGGCCGCCGAGCAGTACTTC.

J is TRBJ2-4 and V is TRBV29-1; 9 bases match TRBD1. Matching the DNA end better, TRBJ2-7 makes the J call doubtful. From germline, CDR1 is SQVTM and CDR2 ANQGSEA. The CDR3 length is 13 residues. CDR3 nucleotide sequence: TGCAGCGTTGCGTGGGACAGGGTTTCCGAGCAGTACTTC. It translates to CSVAWDRVSEQYF.

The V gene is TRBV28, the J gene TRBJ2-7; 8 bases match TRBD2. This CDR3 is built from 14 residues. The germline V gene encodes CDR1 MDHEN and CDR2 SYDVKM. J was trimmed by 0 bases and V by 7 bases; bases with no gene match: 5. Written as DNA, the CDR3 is TGTGCCAGCAAAAAGCGGGGGAGCTCCTACGAGCAGTACTTC. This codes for CASKKRGSSYEQYF.

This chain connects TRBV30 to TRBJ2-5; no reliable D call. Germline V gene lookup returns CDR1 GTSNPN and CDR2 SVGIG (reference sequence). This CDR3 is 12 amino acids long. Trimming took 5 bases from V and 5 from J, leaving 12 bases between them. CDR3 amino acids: CAWGTSVETQYF. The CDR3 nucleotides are TGTGCCTGGGGAACTTCTGTGGAGACCCAGTACTTC.

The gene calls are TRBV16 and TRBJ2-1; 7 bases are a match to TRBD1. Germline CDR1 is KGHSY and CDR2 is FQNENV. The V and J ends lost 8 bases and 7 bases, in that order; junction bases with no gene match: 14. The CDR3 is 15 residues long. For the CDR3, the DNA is TGTGCCAGCTCTGAAGGGGGCAAGGGCGGGAATGAGCAGTTCTTC. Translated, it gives CASSEGGKGGNEQFF.

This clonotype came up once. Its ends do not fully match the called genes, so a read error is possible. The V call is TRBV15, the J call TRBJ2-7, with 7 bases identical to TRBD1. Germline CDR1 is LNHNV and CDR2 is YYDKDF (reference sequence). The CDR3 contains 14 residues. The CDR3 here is CATSRDRVSYEQYF. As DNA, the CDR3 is TGTGCCACCAGCCGAGACAGGGTCTCCTACGAGCAGTACTTC.